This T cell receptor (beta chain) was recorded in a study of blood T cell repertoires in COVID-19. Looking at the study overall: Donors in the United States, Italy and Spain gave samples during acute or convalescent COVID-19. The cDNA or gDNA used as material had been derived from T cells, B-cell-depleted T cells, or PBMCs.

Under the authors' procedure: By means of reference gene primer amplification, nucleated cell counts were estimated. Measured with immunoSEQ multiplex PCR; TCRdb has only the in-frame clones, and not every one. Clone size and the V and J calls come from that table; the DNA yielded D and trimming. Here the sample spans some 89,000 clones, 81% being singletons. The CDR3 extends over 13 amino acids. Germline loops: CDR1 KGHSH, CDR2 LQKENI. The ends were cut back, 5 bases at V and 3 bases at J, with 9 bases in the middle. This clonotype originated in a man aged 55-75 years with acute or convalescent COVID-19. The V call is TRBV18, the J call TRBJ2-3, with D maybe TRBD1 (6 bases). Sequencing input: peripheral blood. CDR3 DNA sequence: TGTGCCAGCTCAACAGGGTGGACAGATACGCAGTATTTT. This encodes CASSTGWTDTQYF.